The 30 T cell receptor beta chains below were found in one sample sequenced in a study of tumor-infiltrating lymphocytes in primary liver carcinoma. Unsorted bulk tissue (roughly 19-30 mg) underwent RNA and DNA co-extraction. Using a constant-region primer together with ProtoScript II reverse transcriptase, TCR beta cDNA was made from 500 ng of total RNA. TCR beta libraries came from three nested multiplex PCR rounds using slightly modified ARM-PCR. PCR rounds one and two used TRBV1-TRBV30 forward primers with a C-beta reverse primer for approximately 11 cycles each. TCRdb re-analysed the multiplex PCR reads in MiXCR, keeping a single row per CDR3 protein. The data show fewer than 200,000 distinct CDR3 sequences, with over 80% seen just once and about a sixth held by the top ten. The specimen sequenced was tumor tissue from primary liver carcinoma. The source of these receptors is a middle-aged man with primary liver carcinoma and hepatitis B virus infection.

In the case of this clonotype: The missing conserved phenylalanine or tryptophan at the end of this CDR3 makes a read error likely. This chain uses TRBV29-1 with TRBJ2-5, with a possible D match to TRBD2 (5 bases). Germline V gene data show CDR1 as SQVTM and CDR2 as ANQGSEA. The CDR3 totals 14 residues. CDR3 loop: CSVEDGMSQETQYV. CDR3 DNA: TGTAGCGTTGAAGATGGGATGTCCCAAGAGACCCAGTACGTC.

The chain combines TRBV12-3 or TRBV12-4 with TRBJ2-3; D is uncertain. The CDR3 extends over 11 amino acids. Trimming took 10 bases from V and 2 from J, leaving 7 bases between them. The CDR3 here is CATRNTDTQYF. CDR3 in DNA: TGTGCCACTCGGAACACAGATACGCAGTATTTT.

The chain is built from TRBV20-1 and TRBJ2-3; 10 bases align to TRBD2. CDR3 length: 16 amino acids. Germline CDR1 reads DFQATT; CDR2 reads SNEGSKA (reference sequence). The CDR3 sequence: CTTRRSGRALADTQYF. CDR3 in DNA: TGCACTACTCGAAGAAGCGGGAGGGCCCTTGCAGATACGCAGTATTTT.

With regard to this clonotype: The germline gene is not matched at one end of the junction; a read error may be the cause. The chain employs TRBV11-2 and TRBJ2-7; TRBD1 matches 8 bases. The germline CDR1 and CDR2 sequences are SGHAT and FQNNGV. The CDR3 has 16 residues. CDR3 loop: CTSSLAGGPFDYDQYF. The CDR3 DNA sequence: TGTACCAGCAGCTTAGCAGGGGGCCCCTTTGACTACGACCAATACTTC.

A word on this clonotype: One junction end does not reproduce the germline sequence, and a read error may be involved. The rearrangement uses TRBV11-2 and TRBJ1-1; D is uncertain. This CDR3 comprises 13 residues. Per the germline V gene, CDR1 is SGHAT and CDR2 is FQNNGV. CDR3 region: CTSSLDPNTETFF. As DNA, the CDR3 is TGTACCAGCAGCTTAGATCCTAACACTGAAACTTTCTTT.

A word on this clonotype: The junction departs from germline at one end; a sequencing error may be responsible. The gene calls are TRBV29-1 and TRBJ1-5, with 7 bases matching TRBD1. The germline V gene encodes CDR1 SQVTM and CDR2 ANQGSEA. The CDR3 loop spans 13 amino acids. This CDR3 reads CGVETGWDQPQHF. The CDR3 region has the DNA TGCGGCGTTGAGACAGGGTGGGATCAGCCCCAACATTTT.

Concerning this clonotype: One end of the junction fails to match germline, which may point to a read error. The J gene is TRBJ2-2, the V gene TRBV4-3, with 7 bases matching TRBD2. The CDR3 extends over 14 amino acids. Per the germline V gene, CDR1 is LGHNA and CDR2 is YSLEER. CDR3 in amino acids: CTSSQVGGTGELLF. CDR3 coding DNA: TGCACCAGCAGCCAAGTGGGGGGGACCGGGGAGCTGCTTTTT.

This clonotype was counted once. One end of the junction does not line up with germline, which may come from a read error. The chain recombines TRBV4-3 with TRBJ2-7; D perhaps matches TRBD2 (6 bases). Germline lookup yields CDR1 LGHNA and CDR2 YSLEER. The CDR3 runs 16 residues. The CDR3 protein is CASGQEIAASYYEQYF. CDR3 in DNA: TGCGCCAGCGGCCAAGAAATAGCGGCAAGCTACTACGAGCAGTACTTC.

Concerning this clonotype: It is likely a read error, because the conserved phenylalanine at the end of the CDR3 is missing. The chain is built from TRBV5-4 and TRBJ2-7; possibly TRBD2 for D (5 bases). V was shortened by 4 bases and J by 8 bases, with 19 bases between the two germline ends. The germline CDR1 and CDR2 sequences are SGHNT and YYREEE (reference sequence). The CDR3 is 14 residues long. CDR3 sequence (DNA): TGTGCCAGCAGCGAGGCGGACTGGGCCCCCAAGCAGTACTCC. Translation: CASSEADWAPKQYS.

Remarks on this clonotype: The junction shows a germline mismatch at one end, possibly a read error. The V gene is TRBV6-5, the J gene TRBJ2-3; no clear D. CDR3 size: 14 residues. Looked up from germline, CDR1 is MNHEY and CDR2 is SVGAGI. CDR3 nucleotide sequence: TGTGTCAGCAGTTACTCGAGGTGTGGAGATACGAAGTATTTT. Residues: CVSSYSRCGDTKYF.

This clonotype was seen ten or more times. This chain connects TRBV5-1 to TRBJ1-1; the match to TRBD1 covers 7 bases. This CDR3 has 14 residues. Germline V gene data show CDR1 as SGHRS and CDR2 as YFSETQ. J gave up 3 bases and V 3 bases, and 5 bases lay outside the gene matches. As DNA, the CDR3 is TGCGCCAGCAGCTCAGCAGGGGGATACACTGAAGCTTTCTTT. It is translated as CASSSAGGYTEAFF.

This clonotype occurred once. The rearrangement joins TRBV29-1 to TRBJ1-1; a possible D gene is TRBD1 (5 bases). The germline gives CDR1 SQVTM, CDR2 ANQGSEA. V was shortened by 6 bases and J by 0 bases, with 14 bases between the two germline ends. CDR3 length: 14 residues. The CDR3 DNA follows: TGCAGCGTGAGAGGGGATGGAATGAACACTGAAGCTTTCTTT. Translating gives CSVRGDGMNTEAFF. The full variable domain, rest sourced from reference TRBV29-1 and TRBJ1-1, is SAVISQKPSRDICQRGTSLTIQCQVDSQVTMMFWYRQQPGQSLTLIATANQGSEATYESGFVIDKFPISRPNLTFSTLTVSNMSPEDSSIYLCSVRGDGMNTEAFFGQGTRLTVV.

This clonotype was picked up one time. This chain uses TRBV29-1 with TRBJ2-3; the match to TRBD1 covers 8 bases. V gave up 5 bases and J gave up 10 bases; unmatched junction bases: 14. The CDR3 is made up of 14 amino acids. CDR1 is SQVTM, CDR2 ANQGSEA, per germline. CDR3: CSVSETGASESQYF. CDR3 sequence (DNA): TGCAGCGTTTCCGAGACAGGGGCGTCAGAATCGCAGTATTTT.

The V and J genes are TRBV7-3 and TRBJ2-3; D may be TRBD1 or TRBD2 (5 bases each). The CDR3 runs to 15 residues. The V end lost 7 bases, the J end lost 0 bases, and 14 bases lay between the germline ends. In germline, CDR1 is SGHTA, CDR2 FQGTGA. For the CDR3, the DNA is TGTGCCAGCAACCTCGGGGCTTTCAGCACAGATACGCAGTATTTT. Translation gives CASNLGAFSTDTQYF.

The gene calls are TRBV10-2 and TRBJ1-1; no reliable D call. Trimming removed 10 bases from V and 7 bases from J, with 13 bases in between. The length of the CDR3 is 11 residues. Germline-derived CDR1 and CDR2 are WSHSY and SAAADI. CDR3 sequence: CAICHLNEAFF. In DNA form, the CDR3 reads TGCGCCATCTGCCACCTCAATGAAGCTTTCTTT.

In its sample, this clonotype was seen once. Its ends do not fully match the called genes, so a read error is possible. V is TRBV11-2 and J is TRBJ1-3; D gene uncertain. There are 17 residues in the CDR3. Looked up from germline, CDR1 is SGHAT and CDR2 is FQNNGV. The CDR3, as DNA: TGTGCCAGCAGCGTCTCCCATACCCAGGCCCCTGGAAACACCACATATTTT. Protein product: CASSVSHTQAPGNTTYF.

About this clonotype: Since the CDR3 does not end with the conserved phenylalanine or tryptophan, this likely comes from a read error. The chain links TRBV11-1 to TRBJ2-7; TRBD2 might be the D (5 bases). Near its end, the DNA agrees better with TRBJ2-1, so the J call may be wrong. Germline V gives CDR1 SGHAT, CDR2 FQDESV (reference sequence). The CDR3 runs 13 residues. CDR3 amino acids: CTSSFGLSYEQFL. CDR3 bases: TGTACCAGCAGCTTCGGACTCTCCTACGAGCAGTTCTTA.

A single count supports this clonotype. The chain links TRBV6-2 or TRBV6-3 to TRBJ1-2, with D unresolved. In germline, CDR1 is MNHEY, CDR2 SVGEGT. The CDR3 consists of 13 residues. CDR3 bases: TGTACTAGCAGCCCCCGGAGCGGCTATGGCTACACCTTC. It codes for CTSSPRSGYGYTF.

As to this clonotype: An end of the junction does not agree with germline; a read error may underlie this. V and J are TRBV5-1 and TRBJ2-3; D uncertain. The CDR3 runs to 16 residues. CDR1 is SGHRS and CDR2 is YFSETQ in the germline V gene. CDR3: CASSLGPIWSTDTEYF. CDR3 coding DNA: TGCGCCAGCAGCTTGGGACCAATCTGGAGCACAGATACGGAGTATTTT.

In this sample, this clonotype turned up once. The CDR3 reads CASSIDKSGIQETQYF. CDR3 DNA: TGCGCCAGCAGCATAGACAAGAGCGGAATCCAAGAGACCCAGTACTTC. The rearrangement uses TRBV5-1 and TRBJ2-5; D is possibly TRBD2 (5 bases). Germline V gene sequence: CDR1 SGHRS, CDR2 YFSETQ. This CDR3 has 16 residues. The V end lost 4 bases, the J end lost 1 base, and 17 bases lay between the germline ends. The full variable domain, its missing parts supplied by reference TRBV5-1 and TRBJ2-5, is KAGVTQTPRYLIKTRGQQVTLSCSPISGHRSVSWYQQTPGQGLQFLFEYFSETQRNKGNFPGRFSGRQFSNSRSEMNVSTLELGDSALYLCASSIDKSGIQETQYFGPGTRLLVL.

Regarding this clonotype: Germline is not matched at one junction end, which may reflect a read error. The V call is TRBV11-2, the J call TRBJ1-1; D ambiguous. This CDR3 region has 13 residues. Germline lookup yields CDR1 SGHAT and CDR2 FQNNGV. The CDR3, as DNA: TGTGCCAGCAGGAGTGGGCGGAACACTGAAGATTTCTTT. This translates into CASRSGRNTEDFF.

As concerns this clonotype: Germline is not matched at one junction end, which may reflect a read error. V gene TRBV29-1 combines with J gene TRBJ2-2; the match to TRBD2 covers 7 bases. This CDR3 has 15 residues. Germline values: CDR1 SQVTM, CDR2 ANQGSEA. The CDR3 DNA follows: TGCAACGTTGGTCGTCCGGGAGGTGGCACCGGGGAGATGTTTTTT. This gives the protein CNVGRPGGGTGEMFF.

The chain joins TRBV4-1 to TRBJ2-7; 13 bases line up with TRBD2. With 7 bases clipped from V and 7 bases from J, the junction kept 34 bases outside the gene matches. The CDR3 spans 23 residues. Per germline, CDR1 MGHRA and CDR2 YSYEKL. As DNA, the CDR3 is TGCGCCAGCAACCATCTACCGGAACAGGGGATACCGACTAGCGGGAGGTCCGGGGGAGAGCAGTACTTC. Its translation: CASNHLPEQGIPTSGRSGGEQYF.

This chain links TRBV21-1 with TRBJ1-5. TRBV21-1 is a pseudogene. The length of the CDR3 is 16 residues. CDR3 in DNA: TGTACCAGCAGCAAAGGGCCCCGGGGCTCAAATCAGCCCCATCATTTT. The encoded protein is CTSSKGPRGSNQPHHF.

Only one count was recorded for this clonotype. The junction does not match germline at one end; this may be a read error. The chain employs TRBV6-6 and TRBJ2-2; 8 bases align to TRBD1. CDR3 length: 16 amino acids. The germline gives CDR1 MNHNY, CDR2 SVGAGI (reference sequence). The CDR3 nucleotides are TGTGCCAGCAACACCGGGACAGGTGTGGACACCGGGGAGCTGTTATTT. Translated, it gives CASNTGTGVDTGELLF.

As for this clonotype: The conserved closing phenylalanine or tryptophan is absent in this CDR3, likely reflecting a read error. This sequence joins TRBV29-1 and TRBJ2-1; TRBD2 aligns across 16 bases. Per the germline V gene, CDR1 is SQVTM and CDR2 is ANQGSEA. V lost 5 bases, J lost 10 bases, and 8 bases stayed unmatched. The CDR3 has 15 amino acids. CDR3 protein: CSVNGTSGRAWEQFL. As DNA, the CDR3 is TGCAGCGTTAACGGGACTAGCGGGAGGGCATGGGAGCAGTTCTTA.

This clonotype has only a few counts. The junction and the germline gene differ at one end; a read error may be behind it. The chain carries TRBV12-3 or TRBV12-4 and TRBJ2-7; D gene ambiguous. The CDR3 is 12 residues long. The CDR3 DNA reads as TGTGCCAGCAGTATCTCGGTCTACGAGCAGTATTTC. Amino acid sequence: CASSISVYEQYF.

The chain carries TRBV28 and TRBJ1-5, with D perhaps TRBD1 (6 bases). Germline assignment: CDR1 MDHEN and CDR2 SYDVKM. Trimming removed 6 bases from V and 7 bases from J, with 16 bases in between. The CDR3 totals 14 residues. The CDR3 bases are TGTGCCAGCAGGTCAGCAGGGGCTTCCCAGCCCCAGCATTTT. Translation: CASRSAGASQPQHF.

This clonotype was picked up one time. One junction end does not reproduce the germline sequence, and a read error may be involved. This CDR3 reads CASSSFSGTNTGEPFF. For the CDR3, the DNA is TGTGCCAGCAGCTCTTTTAGCGGCACGAACACCGGGGAGCCGTTTTTT. This chain uses TRBV11-2 with TRBJ2-2; perhaps TRBD2 as D (6 bases). The CDR3 is made up of 16 amino acids. Per germline, CDR1 SGHAT and CDR2 FQNNGV.

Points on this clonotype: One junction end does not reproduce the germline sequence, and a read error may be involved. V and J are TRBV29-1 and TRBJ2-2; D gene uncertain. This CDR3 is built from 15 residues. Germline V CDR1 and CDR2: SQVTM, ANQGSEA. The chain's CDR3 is CSVVVGIVNTEELFF. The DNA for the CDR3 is TGCAGCGTGGTAGTGGGAATCGTGAACACCGAGGAGCTGTTTTTT.